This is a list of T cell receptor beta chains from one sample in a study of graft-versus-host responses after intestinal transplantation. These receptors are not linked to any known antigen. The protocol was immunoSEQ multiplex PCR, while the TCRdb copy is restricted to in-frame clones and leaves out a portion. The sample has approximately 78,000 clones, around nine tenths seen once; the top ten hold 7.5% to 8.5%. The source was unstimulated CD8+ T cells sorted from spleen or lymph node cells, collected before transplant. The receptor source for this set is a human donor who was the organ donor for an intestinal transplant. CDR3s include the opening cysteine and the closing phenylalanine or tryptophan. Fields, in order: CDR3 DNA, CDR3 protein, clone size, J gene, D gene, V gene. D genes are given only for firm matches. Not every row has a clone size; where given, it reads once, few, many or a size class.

cdr3_nt: TGTGCCAGCAGTGAAGCGTTTGGAGGGGGAGTACCTGAAGCTTTCTTT
cdr3_aa: CASSEAFGGGVPEAFF
clone_size: -
j_call: TRBJ1-1
d_call: -
v_call: TRBV6-1

cdr3_nt: TGCGCCAGCAGCTTCACAGTGGCTAGCTACTACAATGAGCAGTTCTTC
cdr3_aa: CASSFTVASYYNEQFF
clone_size: -
j_call: TRBJ2-1
d_call: -
v_call: TRBV5-1

cdr3_nt: TGCGCCAGCAGCCAAGTAGAGGTTAATGAGCAGTTCTTC
cdr3_aa: CASSQVEVNEQFF
clone_size: -
j_call: TRBJ2-1
d_call: -
v_call: TRBV4-1

cdr3_nt: TGTGCCAGCAGCCCGGGACAATTTTCCGGGCAGCATTTT
cdr3_aa: CASSPGQFSGQHF
clone_size: -
j_call: TRBJ1-5
d_call: -
v_call: TRBV6-5

cdr3_nt: TGTGCCATCAGGGGAGGCCGGGGAGGTTCACCCCTCCACTTT
cdr3_aa: CAIRGGRGGSPLHF
clone_size: -
j_call: TRBJ1-6
d_call: -
v_call: TRBV10-3

cdr3_nt: TGTGCCAGCAGTGTTAGGACAGCAAATCAGCCCCAGCATTTT
cdr3_aa: CASSVRTANQPQHF
clone_size: -
j_call: TRBJ1-5
d_call: -
v_call: TRBV2

cdr3_nt: TGTGCCAGCAGTTACGTGGCAGGGGACCACGGGGAGCTGTTTTTT
cdr3_aa: CASSYVAGDHGELFF
clone_size: -
j_call: TRBJ2-2
d_call: -
v_call: TRBV6-6

cdr3_nt: TGTGCCAGTAAAACAGGGTACACTGAAGCTTTCTTT
cdr3_aa: CASKTGYTEAFF
clone_size: -
j_call: TRBJ1-1
d_call: -
v_call: TRBV28

cdr3_nt: TGTGCCACCAGCAGGCGGGGGCTCATGAACACTGAAGCTTTCTTT
cdr3_aa: CATSRRGLMNTEAFF
clone_size: -
j_call: TRBJ1-1
d_call: -
v_call: TRBV15

cdr3_nt: TGTGCCAGCAGTCTTACCACCTACGAGCAGTACTTC
cdr3_aa: CASSLTTYEQYF
clone_size: -
j_call: TRBJ2-7
d_call: -
v_call: TRBV28

cdr3_nt: TGTGCCAGCAGTTACTCGGCCTTCGGGGGCGGGCAGTACTTC
cdr3_aa: CASSYSAFGGGQYF
clone_size: once
j_call: TRBJ2-7
d_call: -
v_call: TRBV6-5

cdr3_nt: TGTGCCAGCAGCTTAGGTGACAATGCCTACGAGCAGTACTTC
cdr3_aa: CASSLGDNAYEQYF
clone_size: -
j_call: TRBJ2-7
d_call: -
v_call: TRBV5-6

cdr3_nt: TGTGCCAGTAGTACTAAGGGCGGGGGGACCGACAATGAGCAGTTCTTC
cdr3_aa: CASSTKGGGTDNEQFF
clone_size: -
j_call: TRBJ2-1
d_call: TRBD2
v_call: TRBV19

cdr3_nt: TGTGCCAGCAGCCACGACACTGCTCCCTACAATGAGCAGTTCTTC
cdr3_aa: CASSHDTAPYNEQFF
clone_size: -
j_call: TRBJ2-1
d_call: -
v_call: TRBV5-6

cdr3_nt: TGTACCACCAGCAGGGGACAGGGGGCGAGCGGGGAGCTGTTTTTT
cdr3_aa: CTTSRGQGASGELFF
clone_size: -
j_call: TRBJ2-2
d_call: TRBD1
v_call: TRBV15

cdr3_nt: TGTGCCAGCAGCTTAACGGGTCCACCCCTCCACTTT
cdr3_aa: CASSLTGPPLHF
clone_size: -
j_call: TRBJ1-6
d_call: -
v_call: TRBV11-2

cdr3_nt: TGTGCCAGTACCCACCGGGACCGTCGACGTACCGGGGAGCTGTTTTTT
cdr3_aa: CASTHRDRRRTGELFF
clone_size: -
j_call: TRBJ2-2
d_call: -
v_call: TRBV19

cdr3_nt: TGTGCCAGCAGCGGGACAGGGCACACAGATACGCAGTATTTT
cdr3_aa: CASSGTGHTDTQYF
clone_size: -
j_call: TRBJ2-3
d_call: TRBD1
v_call: TRBV4-2

cdr3_nt: TGCGCCAGCAGCGTTAAGGGCGCGGGGGCACTAGCGGGGGAACCATCCTACGAGCAGTACTTC
cdr3_aa: CASSVKGAGALAGEPSYEQYF
clone_size: -
j_call: TRBJ2-7
d_call: TRBD2
v_call: TRBV5-1

cdr3_nt: TGTGCCAGCAGCTTGGTAGGGGCTGGAAACACCATATATTTT
cdr3_aa: CASSLVGAGNTIYF
clone_size: -
j_call: TRBJ1-3
d_call: -
v_call: TRBV5-6

cdr3_nt: TGCGCCAGCAGCCTGCATTCCCGGGACAGGGTTCAGAGCTCTGGAAACACCATATATTTT
cdr3_aa: CASSLHSRDRVQSSGNTIYF
clone_size: -
j_call: TRBJ1-3
d_call: TRBD1
v_call: TRBV4-1

cdr3_nt: TGTGCCATCAGGGACAGGGAATTATATGAAAAACTGTTTTTT
cdr3_aa: CAIRDRELYEKLFF
clone_size: -
j_call: TRBJ1-4
d_call: TRBD1
v_call: TRBV28

cdr3_nt: TGTGCCATCGACGACACTGTGGTAGAGACCCAGTACTTC
cdr3_aa: CAIDDTVVETQYF
clone_size: -
j_call: TRBJ2-5
d_call: -
v_call: TRBV6-1

cdr3_nt: TGTGCCAGCAGCTTGGAAATAAGGACCGGGGAGCTGTTTTTT
cdr3_aa: CASSLEIRTGELFF
clone_size: -
j_call: TRBJ2-2
d_call: -
v_call: TRBV5-5

cdr3_nt: TGTGCCAGCAGTCCTCCACAGGGAAATGAGCAGTTCTTC
cdr3_aa: CASSPPQGNEQFF
clone_size: few
j_call: TRBJ2-1
d_call: -
v_call: TRBV6-1

cdr3_nt: TGTGCCAGCAGTCAGACAGGGGTAAGCTACGAGCAGTACTTC
cdr3_aa: CASSQTGVSYEQYF
clone_size: -
j_call: TRBJ2-7
d_call: TRBD1
v_call: TRBV6-5

cdr3_nt: TGTGCCACCAGCAGAGGTCCCCCAGCGTCTTACGAGGATGAGCAGTTCTTC
cdr3_aa: CATSRGPPASYEDEQFF
clone_size: -
j_call: TRBJ2-1
d_call: -
v_call: TRBV15

cdr3_nt: TGTGCCAGCAGCACAGCGCAGGGTATCCTCCACTTT
cdr3_aa: CASSTAQGILHF
clone_size: -
j_call: TRBJ1-6
d_call: -
v_call: TRBV11-2

cdr3_nt: TGTGCCAGCAGCTTGAGGTACGGAGATGAAAAACTGTTTTTT
cdr3_aa: CASSLRYGDEKLFF
clone_size: -
j_call: TRBJ1-4
d_call: -
v_call: TRBV5-6

cdr3_nt: TGTGCCAGCAGCGGGGGGGCGTGGACAGATACGCAGTATTTT
cdr3_aa: CASSGGAWTDTQYF
clone_size: -
j_call: TRBJ2-3
d_call: -
v_call: TRBV7-9

cdr3_nt: TGTGCCAGTAGTATAGACGCTAGCGGTGCCTACGAGCAGTACTTC
cdr3_aa: CASSIDASGAYEQYF
clone_size: -
j_call: TRBJ2-7
d_call: TRBD2
v_call: TRBV19

cdr3_nt: TGTGCCAGCAGCTTGGTCCCCGGACAGGGGGCTAACTATGGCTACACCTTC
cdr3_aa: CASSLVPGQGANYGYTF
clone_size: -
j_call: TRBJ1-2
d_call: TRBD1
v_call: TRBV5-4

cdr3_nt: TGTGCCAGCAGCTTATTCTCAACTAGGGGGCTATGGACTGAAGCTTTCTTT
cdr3_aa: CASSLFSTRGLWTEAFF
clone_size: -
j_call: TRBJ1-1
d_call: TRBD1
v_call: TRBV7-8

cdr3_nt: TGTGCCATCGGGACGAGTGAGGGGTATGGCTACACCTTC
cdr3_aa: CAIGTSEGYGYTF
clone_size: -
j_call: TRBJ1-2
d_call: -
v_call: TRBV10-3

cdr3_nt: TGTGCCAGCAGTGAATTCTCAGGCTACGAGCAGTACTTC
cdr3_aa: CASSEFSGYEQYF
clone_size: -
j_call: TRBJ2-7
d_call: -
v_call: TRBV6-1

cdr3_nt: TGCGCCAGCAGCTGGCAGGGGACTGTTTACAATGAGCAGTTCTTC
cdr3_aa: CASSWQGTVYNEQFF
clone_size: -
j_call: TRBJ2-1
d_call: -
v_call: TRBV5-1

cdr3_nt: TGTGCCACCAGCAGAGATTTGGGCCTCAATCAGCCCCAGCATTTT
cdr3_aa: CATSRDLGLNQPQHF
clone_size: -
j_call: TRBJ1-5
d_call: -
v_call: TRBV15

cdr3_nt: TGCGCCAGCAGCCAAGTTGCAGGACAGGGCACTAATGAAAAACTGTTTTTT
cdr3_aa: CASSQVAGQGTNEKLFF
clone_size: once
j_call: TRBJ1-4
d_call: TRBD1
v_call: TRBV4-1

cdr3_nt: TGCGCCAGCACCAACACCATATATTTT
cdr3_aa: CASTNTIYF
clone_size: few
j_call: TRBJ1-3
d_call: -
v_call: TRBV23-1

cdr3_nt: TGTGCCAGCATCCCGAGGGGATATCGGTACGAGCAGTACTTC
cdr3_aa: CASIPRGYRYEQYF
clone_size: -
j_call: TRBJ2-7
d_call: -
v_call: TRBV28

cdr3_nt: TGTGCCAGCAGTGACGGGACAGATAATTCACCCCTCCACTTT
cdr3_aa: CASSDGTDNSPLHF
clone_size: -
j_call: TRBJ1-6
d_call: TRBD1
v_call: TRBV6-4

cdr3_nt: TGCGCCAGCAGCGAAATTACAGGGATCTCCTACGAGCAGTACTTC
cdr3_aa: CASSEITGISYEQYF
clone_size: -
j_call: TRBJ2-7
d_call: -
v_call: TRBV5-1

cdr3_nt: TGTGCCAGCATCACGATACCGGGACAGGGCTACGAGCAGTACTTC
cdr3_aa: CASITIPGQGYEQYF
clone_size: -
j_call: TRBJ2-7
d_call: TRBD1
v_call: TRBV6-1

cdr3_nt: TGTGCCACACTCCGGGACAGCCCGGGCGAGCAGTACTTC
cdr3_aa: CATLRDSPGEQYF
clone_size: -
j_call: TRBJ2-7
d_call: TRBD1
v_call: TRBV10-3

cdr3_nt: TGTGCCAGCAGCTTAAACGCAGGGAATGAAAAACTGTTTTTT
cdr3_aa: CASSLNAGNEKLFF
clone_size: -
j_call: TRBJ1-4
d_call: -
v_call: TRBV7-6

cdr3_nt: TGTGCCAGCAGTGAAGATGCCGGGACAGGGCCGGATGAGCAGTTCTTC
cdr3_aa: CASSEDAGTGPDEQFF
clone_size: -
j_call: TRBJ2-1
d_call: TRBD1
v_call: TRBV6-1

cdr3_nt: TGCGCCAGCAGTGGGGGCTCGCCCGGCTACACCTTC
cdr3_aa: CASSGGSPGYTF
clone_size: -
j_call: TRBJ1-2
d_call: -
v_call: TRBV10-2

cdr3_nt: TGTGCCAGTACCCTTTCTTGGGGGAACACTGAAGCTTTCTTT
cdr3_aa: CASTLSWGNTEAFF
clone_size: -
j_call: TRBJ1-1
d_call: -
v_call: TRBV19

cdr3_nt: TGCAGCGTTGAAGATCGCGGGACTGCACCCTACAATGAGCAGTTCTTC
cdr3_aa: CSVEDRGTAPYNEQFF
clone_size: -
j_call: TRBJ2-1
d_call: -
v_call: TRBV29-1

cdr3_nt: TGTGCCAGCACCCTAGGGACAGGGGTCCACGAGCAGTACTTC
cdr3_aa: CASTLGTGVHEQYF
clone_size: -
j_call: TRBJ2-7
d_call: TRBD1
v_call: TRBV7-8

cdr3_nt: TGCGCCAGCAGTGGGGGGGGCAATGAGCAGTTCTTC
cdr3_aa: CASSGGGNEQFF
clone_size: -
j_call: TRBJ2-1
d_call: TRBD2
v_call: TRBV4-1

cdr3_nt: TGTGCCTCGCGAGGAGACAGGGGGCTGGGGGAGCAGTACTTC
cdr3_aa: CASRGDRGLGEQYF
clone_size: -
j_call: TRBJ2-7
d_call: TRBD1
v_call: TRBV30

cdr3_nt: TGCGCCAGCAGCCAAGTTTGGATTTCTAGCACAGATACGCAGTATTTT
cdr3_aa: CASSQVWISSTDTQYF
clone_size: -
j_call: TRBJ2-3
d_call: -
v_call: TRBV4-1

cdr3_nt: TGTGCCAGCAGCGTAGGACCCACCGGGGAGCTGTTTTTT
cdr3_aa: CASSVGPTGELFF
clone_size: -
j_call: TRBJ2-2
d_call: -
v_call: TRBV9